These 7 T cell receptor beta chains originate from one sample sequenced in a study of blood T cell repertoires in COVID-19. Some clones are missing from TCRdb's copy, which holds only in-frame ones; the method was immunoSEQ multiplex PCR. The sample has around 100,000 clones, about 92% seen once. Sequenced input: peripheral blood. The origin of the receptors is a woman aged 80 or over in a cohort sampled during active COVID-19.

The rearrangement joins TRBV25-1 to TRBJ1-1; 9 positions match TRBD1. V lost 8 bases and J lost 4; bases outside the gene matches: 8. The germline V gene has CDR1 MGHDK and CDR2 SYGVNS. This CDR3 has 14 amino acids. The CDR3 sequence is CASQDRGESTEAFF. Written as DNA, the CDR3 is TGTGCCAGCCAGGACAGGGGAGAAAGCACTGAAGCTTTCTTT. Drawing the rest from reference TRBV25-1 and TRBJ1-1, the complete variable domain is EADIYQTPRYLVIGTGKKITLECSQTMGHDKMYWYQQDPGMELHLIHYSYGVNSTEKGDLSSESTVSRIRTEHFPLTLESARPSHTSQYLCASQDRGESTEAFFGQGTRLTVV.

This clone was found once. The chain combines TRBV27 with TRBJ2-3; D is uncertain. Deletions cut 7 bases from V and 0 bases from J, with 8 bases between. CDR3 length: 13 residues. Germline loops: CDR1 MNHEY, CDR2 SMNVEV (reference sequence). This chain's CDR3 is CASTHGSTDTQYF. CDR3 DNA sequence: TGTGCCAGCACCCACGGTAGCACAGATACGCAGTATTTT.

The chain employs TRBV29-1 and TRBJ2-7; no reliable D call. The CDR3 spans 12 residues. Germline V CDR1 and CDR2: SQVTM, ANQGSEA. V was clipped by 1 base and J by 4 bases, with 8 bases between them. The CDR3 is CSVEVSRYEQYF. The CDR3 DNA reads TGCAGCGTTGAAGTCTCGAGATACGAGCAGTACTTC.

This chain joins TRBV6-1 and TRBJ2-6; D remains unclear. Per germline, CDR1 MNHNS and CDR2 SASEGT. V was cut by 1 base and J by 0 bases, with 4 bases left in between. CDR3 length: 15 amino acids. The CDR3 nucleotides read TGTGCCAGCAGTGAAGTGTACTCTGGGGCCAACGTCCTGACTTTC. Translation gives CASSEVYSGANVLTF.

The chain carries TRBV23-1 and TRBJ1-2; 9 bases line up with TRBD1. TRBV23-1 is annotated as an ORF whose role is uncertain. CDR3 length: 16 residues. V lost 6 bases to trimming and J lost 3 bases; unmatched junction nucleotides: 11. CDR3 bases: TGCGCCAGCAGCTTGCTCCGGGACAGGGAAGACTATGGCTACACCTTC. Its protein product is CASSLLRDREDYGYTF.

This rearrangement joins TRBV14 to TRBJ1-1, with D hard to call. This CDR3 has 13 residues. In germline, CDR1 is SGHDN, CDR2 FVKESK. V was shortened by 1 base and J by 4 bases, with 7 bases between the two germline ends. DNA of the CDR3: TGTGCCAGCAGCCAAGGTCCGGGCACTGAAGCTTTCTTT. As protein: CASSQGPGTEAFF.

The chain recombines TRBV15 with TRBJ2-5; 15 nucleotides match TRBD2. Losses at the gene ends were 3 bases for V and 4 bases for J; bases not matched to a gene: 3. Per germline, CDR1 LNHNV and CDR2 YYDKDF (reference sequence). The CDR3 totals 16 residues. The CDR3 DNA follows: TGTGCCACCAGCAGCCCGGGACTAGCGGGAGGAGAGACCCAGTACTTC. Encoded protein: CATSSPGLAGGETQYF.